This T cell receptor (beta chain) was sequenced for a study of regulatory T cells in long-lasting Graves disease. Findings and limits, study-wide: Limited samples may have lowered accuracy. Shared public clonotypes totalled 2,741 in persistent patients, compared with 966 in new patients.

Time point reported: persistent/refractory GD, antithyroid drugs over 5 years with positive TRAb. Construction of the TCR library relied on RNA isolated from PBMCs. Doctors identified Graves' disease using the American Thyroid Association guidelines. The V and J ends lost 4 bases and 5 bases, in that order; junction bases with no gene match: 7. Germline V lookup: CDR1 MGHDK, CDR2 SYGVNS. There are 14 residues in the CDR3. Through Arm-PCR of CDR3 regions and iRepertoire HTBI primers, TCR beta libraries were built. Using its own MiXCR run on the multiplex PCR reads, TCRdb lists one record per CDR3 protein. The sample comprises roughly 500,000 distinct CDR3 sequences, 20% to 25% of which are singletons, and under 15% rests with the top ten. This clonotype came up many times. No antigen is known for it.

The gene calls are TRBV25-1 and TRBJ1-1; 7 bases line up with TRBD1. This sequence was found in a female donor with Graves disease. This specimen consisted of peripheral blood mononuclear cells (PBMCs), obtained when the disease was refractory, from a patient treated with antithyroid drugs. The CDR3 DNA sequence: TGTGCCAGCAGTGGACGACAGGGAGGTACTGAAGCTTTCTTT. Translating gives CASSGRQGGTEAFF.